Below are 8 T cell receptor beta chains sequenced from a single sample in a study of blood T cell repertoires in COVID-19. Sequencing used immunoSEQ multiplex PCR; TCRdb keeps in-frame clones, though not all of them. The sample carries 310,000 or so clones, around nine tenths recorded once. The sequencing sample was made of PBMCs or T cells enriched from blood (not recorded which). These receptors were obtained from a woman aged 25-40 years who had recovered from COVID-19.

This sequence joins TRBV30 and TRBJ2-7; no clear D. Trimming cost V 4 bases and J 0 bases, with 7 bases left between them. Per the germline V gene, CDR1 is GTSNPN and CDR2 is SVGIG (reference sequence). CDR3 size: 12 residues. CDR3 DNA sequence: TGTGCCTGGAAACCGAGCTCCTACGAGCAGTACTTC. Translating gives CAWKPSSYEQYF.

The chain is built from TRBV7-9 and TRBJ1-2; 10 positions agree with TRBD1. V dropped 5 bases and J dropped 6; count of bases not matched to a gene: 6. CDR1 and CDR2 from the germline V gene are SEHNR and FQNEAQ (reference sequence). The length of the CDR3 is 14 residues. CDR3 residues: CASSVRQGAHGYTF. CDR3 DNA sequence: TGTGCCAGCAGCGTACGACAGGGGGCGCATGGCTACACCTTC.

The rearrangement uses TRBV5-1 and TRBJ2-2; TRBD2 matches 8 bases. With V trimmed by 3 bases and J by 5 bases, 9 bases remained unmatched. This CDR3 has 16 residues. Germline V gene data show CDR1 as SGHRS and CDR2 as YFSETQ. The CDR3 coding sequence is TGCGCCAGCAGCTCCTTCGGACTAGCAGGTACCGGGGAGCTGTTTTTT. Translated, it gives CASSSFGLAGTGELFF.

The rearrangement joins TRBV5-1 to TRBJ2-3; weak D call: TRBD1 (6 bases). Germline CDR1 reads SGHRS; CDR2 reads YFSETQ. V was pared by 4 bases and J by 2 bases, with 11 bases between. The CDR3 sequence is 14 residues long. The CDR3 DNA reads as TGCGCCAGCAGCCCGGACAGAGCCACAGATACGCAGTATTTT. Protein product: CASSPDRATDTQYF.

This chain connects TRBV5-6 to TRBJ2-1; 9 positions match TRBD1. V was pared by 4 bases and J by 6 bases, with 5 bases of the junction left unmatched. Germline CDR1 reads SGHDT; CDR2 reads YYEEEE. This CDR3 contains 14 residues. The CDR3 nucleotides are TGTGCCAGCAGCCCGGACAGGGGTGTCAATGAGCAGTTCTTC. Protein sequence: CASSPDRGVNEQFF.

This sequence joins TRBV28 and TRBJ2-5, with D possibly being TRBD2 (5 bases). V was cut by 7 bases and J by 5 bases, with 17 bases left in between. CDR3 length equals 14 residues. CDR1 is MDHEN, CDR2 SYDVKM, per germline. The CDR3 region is CASKIRRPEETQYF. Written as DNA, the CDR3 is TGTGCCAGCAAAATCAGGAGGCCGGAGGAGACCCAGTACTTC. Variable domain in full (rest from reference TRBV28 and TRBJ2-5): DVKVTQSSRYLVKRTGEKVFLECVQDMDHENMFWYRQDPGLGLRLIYFSYDVKMKEKGDIPEGYSVSREKKERFSLILESASTNQTSMYLCASKIRRPEETQYFGPGTRLLVL.

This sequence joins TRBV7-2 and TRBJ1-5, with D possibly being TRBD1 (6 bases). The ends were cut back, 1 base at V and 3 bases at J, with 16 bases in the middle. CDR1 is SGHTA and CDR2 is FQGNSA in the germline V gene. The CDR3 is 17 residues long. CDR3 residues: CASSLGWAGALNQPQHF. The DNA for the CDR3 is TGTGCCAGCAGCTTAGGTTGGGCAGGGGCCCTCAATCAGCCCCAGCATTTT.

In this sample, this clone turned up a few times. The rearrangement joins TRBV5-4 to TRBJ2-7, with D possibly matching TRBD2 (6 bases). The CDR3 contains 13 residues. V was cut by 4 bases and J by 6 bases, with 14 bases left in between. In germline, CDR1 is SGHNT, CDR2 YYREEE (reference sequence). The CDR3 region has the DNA TGTGCCAGCAGCGGGAGGTTAGGAGCCGAGCAGTACTTC. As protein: CASSGRLGAEQYF.